Below are 23 T cell receptor beta chains sequenced from a single sample in a study of regulatory dendritic cells for organ transplantation. Their specific antigens are unknown. The protocol was immunoSEQ multiplex PCR, while the TCRdb copy is restricted to in-frame clones and leaves out a portion. The sample has under 15,000 clones, roughly 73% seen once. CFSE-labeled sorted T cells met regulatory or mature dendritic cells for 4 to 6 days. The sequenced sample consisted of naive CD8+ T cells from blood cultured with regulatory dendritic cells. Subset: CD45RA+ naive T cells. The receptor set was obtained from a human donor in good health.

This clone appeared a few times. The chain links TRBV7-9 to TRBJ1-1; 9 bases are a match to TRBD1. This CDR3 is 17 amino acids long. Germline trimming cut 4 bases from V and 2 bases from J; bases unmatched to any gene: 11. Germline V lookup: CDR1 SEHNR, CDR2 FQNEAQ (reference sequence). Here the CDR3 DNA reads TGTGCCAGCAGCTATACGCTTGACAGGGGGATAAACACTGAAGCTTTCTTT. Its protein is CASSYTLDRGINTEAFF.

V usage is TRBV27 and J usage is TRBJ1-5; TRBD1 aligns across 10 bases. The germline gives CDR1 MNHEY, CDR2 SMNVEV (reference sequence). The CDR3 extends over 13 amino acids. J gave up 6 bases and V 6 bases, and 2 bases lay outside the gene matches. The CDR3 is CASRTGGGQPQHF. The CDR3 bases are TGTGCCAGCAGGACAGGGGGCGGTCAGCCCCAGCATTTT.

The rearrangement links TRBV11-1 to TRBJ2-3; tentative D call: TRBD2 (6 bases). V lost 3 bases, J lost 1 base, and 14 bases lay in between. CDR1 is SGHAT and CDR2 is FQDESV in the germline V gene (reference sequence). The CDR3 loop spans 16 amino acids. CDR3 sequence reads: CASSLFPQRGTDTQYF. The CDR3 DNA follows: TGTGCCAGCAGCTTGTTCCCCCAGCGGGGCACAGATACGCAGTATTTT. Full variable domain (rest looked up from reference TRBV11-1 and TRBJ2-3): EAEVAQSPRYKITEKSQAVAFWCDPISGHATLYWYRQILGQGPELLVQFQDESVVDDSQLPKDRFSAERLKGVDSTLKIQPAELGDSAMYLCASSLFPQRGTDTQYFGPGTRLTVL.

The gene calls are TRBV29-1 and TRBJ1-1; possibly TRBD1 for D (6 bases). The CDR3 runs 15 residues. V lost 5 bases to trimming and J lost 2 bases, with 18 bases between them. Germline V gene lookup returns CDR1 SQVTM and CDR2 ANQGSEA. The CDR3 loop is CSVPGVTGGNTEAFF. Written as DNA, the CDR3 is TGCAGCGTTCCAGGGGTGACGGGGGGCAACACTGAAGCTTTCTTT.

The J gene is TRBJ1-4, the V gene TRBV5-6, with a weak D call TRBD1 (5 bases). Germline V CDR1 and CDR2: SGHDT, YYEEEE. The CDR3 contains 15 residues. V was trimmed by 3 bases and J by 6 bases, leaving 15 bases between them. CDR3 region: CASSSPQAGDEKLFF. DNA for the CDR3: TGTGCCAGCAGCTCACCACAGGCAGGCGATGAAAAACTGTTTTTT.

Only a few counts were recorded for this clone. The chain joins TRBV5-4 to TRBJ2-7; D uncertain. This CDR3 spans 12 amino acids. Trimming cost V 4 bases and J 0 bases, with 5 bases left between them. In germline, CDR1 is SGHNT, CDR2 YYREEE (reference sequence). CDR3 sequence: CASSTSSYEQYF. The DNA for the CDR3 is TGTGCCAGCAGCACGAGCTCCTACGAGCAGTACTTC.

The chain employs TRBV4-2 and TRBJ2-1; the D is unclear. This CDR3 has 13 residues. V was cut by 1 base and J by 3 bases, with 4 bases left in between. Germline V gene lookup returns CDR1 LGHNA and CDR2 YNFKEQ. The CDR3 DNA reads as TGTGCCAGCAGCCAAGGACTCTACAATGAGCAGTTCTTC. Translated, it gives CASSQGLYNEQFF.

The chain employs TRBV11-2 and TRBJ2-2, with 7 bases aligning to TRBD2. V lost 5 bases, J lost 6 bases, and 6 bases stayed unmatched. Germline CDR1 is SGHAT and CDR2 is FQNNGV. The CDR3 extends over 14 amino acids. Here the CDR3 reads CASSQSGGAGELFF. CDR3 nucleotides: TGTGCCAGCAGCCAGAGTGGGGGGGCCGGGGAGCTGTTTTTT.

The V and J genes are TRBV14 and TRBJ1-2; possibly TRBD1 for D (5 bases). CDR1 is SGHDN and CDR2 is FVKESK in the germline V gene. The V and J ends lost 3 bases and 6 bases respectively, with 14 bases between them. This CDR3 comprises 14 residues. The CDR3 protein is CASSQIPDTHGYTF. The CDR3 DNA is TGTGCCAGCAGCCAGATTCCGGACACTCATGGCTACACCTTC.

V and J are TRBV7-2 and TRBJ2-7; maybe TRBD1 (5 bases). The CDR3 covers 11 residues. Germline V lookup: CDR1 SGHTA, CDR2 FQGNSA. Trimming left V 5 bases short and J 6 bases short, with 8 bases between. The CDR3: CASSQGVEQYF. CDR3 sequence (DNA): TGTGCCAGCAGCCAAGGGGTCGAGCAGTACTTC.

The CDR3 loop reads CASSLVPGATDTQYF. In DNA, the CDR3 is TGCGCCAGCAGCTTGGTGCCAGGGGCCACAGATACGCAGTATTTT. This sequence joins TRBV5-1 and TRBJ2-3; the D gene is possibly TRBD1 (6 bases). Germline V gene sequence: CDR1 SGHRS, CDR2 YFSETQ. The V gene lost 0 bases and the J gene lost 2 bases, with 10 bases spanning the gap. The CDR3 runs to 15 residues. The full variable domain, rest sourced from reference TRBV5-1 and TRBJ2-3, is KAGVTQTPRYLIKTRGQQVTLSCSPISGHRSVSWYQQTPGQGLQFLFEYFSETQRNKGNFPGRFSGRQFSNSRSEMNVSTLELGDSALYLCASSLVPGATDTQYFGPGTRLTVL.

Here the CDR3 DNA reads TGTGCCAGTAGTATAGGCAGGGGGCTACAGTACGAGCAGTACTTC. Protein: CASSIGRGLQYEQYF. The rearrangement uses TRBV19 and TRBJ2-7, with TRBD1 matching over 8 bases. The V gene end was trimmed by 1 base and the J gene end by 4 bases; junction bases not matched to a gene: 6. This CDR3 is built from 15 residues. Per the germline V gene, CDR1 is LNHDA and CDR2 is SQIVND (reference sequence).

The rearrangement uses TRBV11-3 and TRBJ2-7; D unclear. CDR1 SGHNT and CDR2 YENEEA come from the germline V gene. Trimming took 1 base from V and 4 from J, leaving 8 bases between them. The CDR3 runs to 13 residues. CDR3 protein: CASSLVYGYEQYF. The CDR3 nucleotides are TGTGCCAGCAGCTTAGTTTACGGGTACGAGCAGTACTTC.

This chain uses TRBV18 with TRBJ2-7; maybe TRBD1 (5 bases). The CDR3 totals 14 residues. V gave up 2 bases and J gave up 6 bases, with 14 bases separating them. Germline CDR1 is KGHSH and CDR2 is LQKENI. Here the CDR3 DNA reads TGTGCCAGCTCACCAAGTGCCAGGGTGGCCGAGCAGTACTTC. Its translation: CASSPSARVAEQYF.

This clone showed up just once. The CDR3 here is CASSLNVGGQGSYEQYF. For the CDR3, the DNA is TGTGCCAGCAGCTTAAATGTCGGGGGACAGGGGTCCTACGAGCAGTACTTC. The V call is TRBV7-8, the J call TRBJ2-7; TRBD1 aligns across 10 bases. Per germline, CDR1 SGHVS and CDR2 FQNEAQ. The length of the CDR3 is 17 residues. V dropped 2 bases and J dropped 1; count of bases not matched to a gene: 8.

This chain joins TRBV7-9 and TRBJ2-5; TRBD1 agrees at 9 bases. CDR3 length equals 16 residues. The germline V gene encodes CDR1 SEHNR and CDR2 FQNEAQ (reference sequence). Trimming cost V 5 bases and J 4 bases; bases outside gene matches: 11. The CDR3 DNA reads TGTGCCAGCAGCGGGGGGGGGACAGGGTTAGGAGAGACCCAGTACTTC. Its protein is CASSGGGTGLGETQYF.

This sequence joins TRBV4-2 and TRBJ1-5, with D unresolved. Germline CDR1 is LGHNA and CDR2 is YNFKEQ. Trimming pared 4 bases from V and 1 base from J, leaving 8 bases between. The CDR3 loop spans 14 amino acids. The CDR3 region is CASSLGGSNQPQHF. CDR3 sequence (DNA): TGTGCCAGCAGCCTGGGAGGAAGCAATCAGCCCCAGCATTTT.

The V call is TRBV29-1, the J call TRBJ1-2; tentative D call: TRBD1 (5 bases). The CDR3 runs to 15 residues. V lost 5 bases, J lost 8 bases, and 24 bases lay in between. The germline gives CDR1 SQVTM, CDR2 ANQGSEA. The CDR3 DNA reads as TGCAGCGTTTACGGCGGGGGAATCCGCTTGAGAGGCTACACCTTC. Its protein is CSVYGGGIRLRGYTF.

This chain joins TRBV27 and TRBJ2-7, with TRBD1 identical over 7 bases. V lost 6 bases to trimming and J lost 2 bases; unmatched junction nucleotides: 16. The CDR3 runs to 17 residues. Germline loops: CDR1 MNHEY, CDR2 SMNVEV (reference sequence). DNA for the CDR3: TGTGCCAGCAGGCACAATCCCCTCAGGACAGGAGCCTACGAGCAGTACTTC. Its protein is CASRHNPLRTGAYEQYF.

This clone was seen a few times. The rearrangement joins TRBV5-1 to TRBJ1-1; D is perhaps TRBD1 (6 bases). CDR3 length: 12 residues. From germline, CDR1 is SGHRS and CDR2 YFSETQ. V dropped 1 base and J dropped 5 bases, with 6 bases sitting between them. The CDR3 here is CASSLRGTEAFF. For the CDR3, the DNA is TGCGCCAGCAGCTTGAGGGGGACTGAAGCTTTCTTT.

This chain uses TRBV7-9 with TRBJ2-1; weak D call: TRBD1 (5 bases). The CDR3 contains 13 residues. Trimming cost V 2 bases and J 4 bases, with 6 bases left between them. Per the germline V gene, CDR1 is SEHNR and CDR2 is FQNEAQ (reference sequence). DNA of the CDR3: TGTGCCAGCAGCTTAAGGACATACAATGAGCAGTTCTTC. Its protein is CASSLRTYNEQFF.

This clone is medium-sized by share. The rearrangement joins TRBV4-3 to TRBJ1-5; no clear D gene. This CDR3 contains 16 residues. V lost 0 bases, J lost 0 bases, and 9 bases lay in between. Germline CDR1 and CDR2: LGHNA and YSLEER. CDR3 nucleotides: TGCGCCAGCAGCCAAGATCTAGTGAATAGCAATCAGCCCCAGCATTTT. It translates to CASSQDLVNSNQPQHF.

The genes are TRBV7-8 and TRBJ2-7; D is perhaps TRBD1 (5 bases). V was shortened by 10 bases and J by 0 bases, with 16 bases between the two germline ends. The CDR3 totals 14 residues. The V gene's germline CDR1 is SGHVS and CDR2 FQNEAQ. CDR3 nucleotides: TGTGCCACTATTTTACAGGAGAGCTCCTACGAGCAGTACTTC. Amino acids: CATILQESSYEQYF.